This T cell receptor (beta chain) was obtained from a study of blood T cells in healthy people across ages. Through a sample-barcoded 5' primer and a J-beta primer mix, a second PCR was run for 7 to 11 cycles. TCRdb ran MiXCR on the 5' RACE reads and lists one entry per CDR3 protein. The sample contains approximately 800,000 distinct CDR3 sequences, around half of which appear only once. The V gene's germline CDR1 is SNHLY and CDR2 FYNNEI. V was cut by 6 bases and J by 0 bases, with 10 bases left in between. There are 14 residues in the CDR3. The sequencing input was blood. The rearrangement links TRBV2 to TRBJ2-3, with unresolved D. The sequence derives from an elderly man in good health. CDR3 sequence (DNA): TGTGCCAGCAGGGACGGCTCTAGCACAGATACGCAGTATTTT. Translation: CASRDGSSTDTQYF.